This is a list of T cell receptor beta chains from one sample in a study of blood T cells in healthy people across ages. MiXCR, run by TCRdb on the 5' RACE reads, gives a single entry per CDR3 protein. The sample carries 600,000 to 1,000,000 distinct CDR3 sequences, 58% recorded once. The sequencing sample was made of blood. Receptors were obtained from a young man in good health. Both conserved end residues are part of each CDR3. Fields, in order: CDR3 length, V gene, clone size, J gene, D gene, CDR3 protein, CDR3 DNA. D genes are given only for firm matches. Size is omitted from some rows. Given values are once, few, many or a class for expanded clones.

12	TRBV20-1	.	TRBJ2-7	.	CSANREGYEQYF	TGCAGTGCTAACCGCGAGGGCTACGAGCAGTACTTC
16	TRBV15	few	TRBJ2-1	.	CATSRGRGLKGNEQFF	TGTGCCACCAGCAGAGGCAGGGGTCTAAAGGGGAATGAGCAGTTCTTC
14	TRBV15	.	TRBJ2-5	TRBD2	CATRTSGYQETQYF	TGTGCCACCCGGACTAGCGGGTACCAAGAGACCCAGTACTTC
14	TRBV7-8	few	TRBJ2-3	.	CASERNLGTDTQYF	TGTGCCAGCGAGAGGAATCTTGGCACAGATACGCAGTATTTT
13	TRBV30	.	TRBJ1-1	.	CAWSGTLNTEAFF	TGTGCCTGGAGTGGGACATTGAACACTGAAGCTTTCTTT
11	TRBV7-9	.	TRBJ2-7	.	CASDGGGEQYF	TGTGCCAGCGACGGAGGGGGCGAGCAGTACTTC
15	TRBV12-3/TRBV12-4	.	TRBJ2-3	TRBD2	CASTLLAESTDTQYF	TGTGCCAGCACCTTACTAGCGGAAAGCACAGATACGCAGTATTTT
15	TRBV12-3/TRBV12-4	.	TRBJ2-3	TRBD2	CASSYRTSRTDTQYF	TGTGCCAGCAGTTACCGGACTAGCCGCACAGATACGCAGTATTTT
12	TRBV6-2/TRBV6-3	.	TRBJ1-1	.	CASSYSSYEAFF	TGTGCCAGCAGTTATTCCTCATATGAAGCTTTCTTT
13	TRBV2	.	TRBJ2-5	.	CASRVRPTETQYF	TGTGCCAGCAGAGTAAGACCCACAGAGACCCAGTACTTC
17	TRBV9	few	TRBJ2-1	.	CASSARDPGTGYNEQFF	TGTGCCAGCAGCGCCAGGGATCCGGGGACGGGATACAATGAGCAGTTCTTC
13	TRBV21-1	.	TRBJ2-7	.	CASTQGGAYEQYF	TGTGCCAGCACACAGGGAGGAGCCTACGAGCAGTACTTC
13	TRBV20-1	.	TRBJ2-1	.	CSQAWGAYNEQFF	TGCAGCCAGGCATGGGGGGCCTACAATGAGCAGTTCTTC
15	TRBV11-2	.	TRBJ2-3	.	CASTPTSSSGDTQYF	TGTGCCAGCACCCCGACCAGCTCAAGTGGAGATACGCAGTATTTT
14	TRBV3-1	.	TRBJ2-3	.	CASSQALFTDTQYF	TGTGCCAGCAGCCAAGCCCTATTCACAGATACGCAGTATTTT
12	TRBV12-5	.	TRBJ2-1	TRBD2	CASGWEGGEQFF	TGTGCTAGTGGGTGGGAGGGTGGTGAGCAGTTCTTC
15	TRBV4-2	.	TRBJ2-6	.	CASSQILSGANVLTF	TGTGCCAGCAGCCAAATCCTTTCCGGGGCCAACGTCCTGACTTTC
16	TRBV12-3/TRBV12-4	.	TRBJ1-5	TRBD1	CASSFSPDRGDQPQHF	TGTGCCAGCAGTTTTTCCCCAGACAGGGGAGATCAGCCCCAGCATTTT
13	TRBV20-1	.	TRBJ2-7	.	CSANAGTSYEQYF	TGCAGTGCCAACGCCGGGACTTCCTACGAGCAGTACTTC
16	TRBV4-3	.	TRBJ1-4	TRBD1	CASSQGQPATNEKLFF	TGCGCCAGCAGCCAGGGACAGCCTGCAACTAATGAAAAACTGTTTTTT
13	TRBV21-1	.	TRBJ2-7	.	CASKKRVSYEQYF	TGTGCCAGCAAGAAAAGGGTCTCCTACGAGCAGTACTTC
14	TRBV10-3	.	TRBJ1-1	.	CAISESGGKPEAFF	TGTGCCATCAGTGAGTCAGGGGGGAAGCCTGAAGCTTTCTTT
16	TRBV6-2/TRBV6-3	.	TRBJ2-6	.	CASRETAFSGANVLTF	TGTGCCAGCCGGGAGACAGCTTTCTCTGGGGCCAACGTCCTGACTTTC
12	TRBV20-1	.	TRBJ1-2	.	CSVETGNYGYTF	TGCAGTGTTGAGACAGGCAACTATGGCTACACCTTC
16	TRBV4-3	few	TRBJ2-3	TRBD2	CASSRGASGRPDTQYF	TGCGCCAGCAGCCGCGGGGCTAGCGGGAGGCCAGATACGCAGTATTTT
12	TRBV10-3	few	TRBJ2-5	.	CAISANGETQYF	TGTGCCATCAGTGCGAACGGAGAGACCCAGTACTTC
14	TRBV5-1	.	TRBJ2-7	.	CASSLNHPSYEQYF	TGCGCCAGCAGCTTAAATCACCCATCCTACGAGCAGTACTTC
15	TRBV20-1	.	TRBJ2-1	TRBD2	CSAREERGALNEQFF	TGCAGTGCTAGAGAGGAGCGGGGGGCACTAAATGAGCAGTTCTTC
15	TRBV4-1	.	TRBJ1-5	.	CASSQDSLSNQPQHF	TGCGCCAGCAGCCAAGATTCCCTTAGCAATCAGCCCCAGCATTTT
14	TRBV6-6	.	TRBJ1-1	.	CASSYRLLNTEAFF	TGTGCCAGCAGTTATCGATTGTTGAACACTGAAGCCTTCTTT
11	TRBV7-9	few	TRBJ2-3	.	CATDLVYTQYF	TGTGCCACCGACCTGGTCTATACGCAGTATTTT
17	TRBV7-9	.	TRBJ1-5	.	CASSFQGEGIGGQPQHF	TGTGCCAGCAGCTTCCAGGGCGAGGGGATAGGGGGTCAGCCCCAGCATTTT
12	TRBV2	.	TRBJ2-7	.	CATRDPTYEQYF	TGTGCCACCCGGGACCCAACCTACGAGCAGTACTTC
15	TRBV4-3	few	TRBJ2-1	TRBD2	CASSRGLADLNEQFF	TGCGCCAGCAGCCGGGGACTAGCGGACCTCAATGAGCAGTTCTTC
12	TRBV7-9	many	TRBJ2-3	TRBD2	CASRLATDTQYF	TGTGCCAGTCGACTAGCTACAGATACGCAGTATTTT
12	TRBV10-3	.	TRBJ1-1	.	CAIRGADTEAFF	TGTGCCATCAGGGGGGCCGACACTGAAGCTTTCTTT
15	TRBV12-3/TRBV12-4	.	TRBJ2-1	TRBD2	CASSFSSGAYNEQFF	TGTGCCAGCAGTTTCTCTAGCGGGGCCTACAATGAGCAGTTCTTC
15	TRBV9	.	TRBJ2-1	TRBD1	CASSVDRGRYNEQFF	TGTGCCAGCAGCGTTGACAGGGGGCGTTACAATGAGCAGTTCTTC
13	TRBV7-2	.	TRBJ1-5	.	CASSLAWGQPQHF	TGTGCCAGCAGCTTAGCGTGGGGTCAGCCCCAGCATTTT
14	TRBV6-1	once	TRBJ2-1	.	CASIGRGAWNEQFF	TGTGCCAGCATCGGACGGGGGGCGTGGAATGAGCAGTTCTTC
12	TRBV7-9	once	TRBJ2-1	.	CASSLTSGREFF	TGTGCCAGCAGCTTAACCTCAGGGCGCGAGTTCTTC
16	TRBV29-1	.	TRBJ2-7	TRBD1	CSVQTATGTGRYEQYF	TGCAGCGTTCAAACGGCTACCGGGACAGGGCGCTACGAGCAGTACTTC
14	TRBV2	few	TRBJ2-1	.	CASSERPQYNEQFF	TGTGCCAGCAGTGAACGGCCCCAGTACAATGAGCAGTTCTTC
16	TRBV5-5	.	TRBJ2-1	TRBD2	CASSRRLAGGYNEQFF	TGTGCCAGCAGCCGGAGACTAGCGGGAGGCTACAATGAGCAGTTCTTC
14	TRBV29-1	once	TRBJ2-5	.	CSVEPGEKGETQYF	TGCAGCGTTGAACCTGGGGAGAAGGGGGAGACCCAGTACTTC
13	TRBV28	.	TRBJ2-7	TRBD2	CASLSGSYYEQYF	TGTGCCAGCCTCAGCGGGAGCTACTACGAGCAGTACTTC
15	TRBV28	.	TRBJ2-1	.	CASSLLAGEASEQFF	TGTGCCAGCAGTTTACTAGCAGGAGAGGCCAGTGAGCAGTTCTTC
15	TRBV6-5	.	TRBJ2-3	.	CASASLGGARDTQYF	TGTGCCAGCGCGTCATTGGGGGGGGCGCGTGATACGCAGTATTTT
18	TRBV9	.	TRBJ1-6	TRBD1	CASSVDQGQGASNSPLHF	TGTGCCAGCAGCGTTGATCAGGGACAGGGGGCTTCAAATTCACCCCTCCACTTT
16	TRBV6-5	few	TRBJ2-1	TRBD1	CASSFNLRQGTREQFF	TGTGCCAGCAGCTTTAACCTAAGACAGGGAACTCGTGAGCAGTTCTTC
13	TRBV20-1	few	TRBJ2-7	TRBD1	CSAAGTGDWEQYF	TGCAGTGCTGCTGGGACAGGGGATTGGGAGCAGTACTTC